This T cell receptor beta chain is drawn from a study of blood T cells in healthy people across ages. There are 13 residues in the CDR3. V was shortened by 1 base and J by 4 bases, with 2 bases between the two germline ends. Extraction yielded at least 6 micrograms of total RNA per sample. Primers used in a second PCR of roughly 6 to 12 cycles were a sample-barcoded 5' primer and a J-beta primer mix. No fewer than 2.5 million CDR3-containing paired-end reads came from each sample. One entry per CDR3 protein, called by TCRdb with MiXCR from the 5' RACE reads. In the table there are fewer than 1 million distinct CDR3 sequences, 44% of which are singletons.

The sequencing input was blood. V gene TRBV12-3 or TRBV12-4 combines with J gene TRBJ1-6; D gene uncertain. This TCR came from a man in his sixties in good health. CDR3 in amino acids: CASSLGYNSPLHF. Written as DNA, the CDR3 is TGTGCCAGCAGTTTAGGGTATAATTCACCCCTCCACTTT.